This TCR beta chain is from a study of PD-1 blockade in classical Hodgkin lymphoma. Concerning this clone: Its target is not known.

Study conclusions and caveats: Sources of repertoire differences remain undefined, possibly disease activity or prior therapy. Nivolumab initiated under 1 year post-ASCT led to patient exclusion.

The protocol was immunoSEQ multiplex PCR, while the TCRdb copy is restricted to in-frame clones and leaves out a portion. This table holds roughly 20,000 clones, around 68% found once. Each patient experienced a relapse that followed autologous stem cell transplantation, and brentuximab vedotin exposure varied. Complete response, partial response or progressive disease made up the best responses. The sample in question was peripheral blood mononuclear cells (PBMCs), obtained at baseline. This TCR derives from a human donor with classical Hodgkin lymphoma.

The CDR3 bases are TGTGCCAGCACCTCTCCCGGGACAGGGCTCTACGAGCAGTACTTC. Residues: CASTSPGTGLYEQYF. The V and J genes are TRBV28 and TRBJ2-7, with TRBD1 matching over 9 bases. V shed 7 bases, J shed 3 bases, and the junction held 10 bases outside the gene matches. This CDR3 contains 15 residues. CDR1 is MDHEN, CDR2 SYDVKM, per germline.